Listed below are T cell receptor beta chains from one sample, sequenced in a study of blood T cell repertoires in COVID-19. TCRdb's copy holds only in-frame clones and misses some; the assay was immunoSEQ multiplex PCR. Here the sample spans roughly 300,000 clones, 89% being singletons. Sequencing was performed on peripheral blood. The source is a woman aged 25 to 39 with COVID-19, enrolled during active disease. CDR3s include the opening cysteine and the closing phenylalanine or tryptophan. Fields, in order: D gene, J gene, clone size, V gene, CDR3 DNA, CDR3 protein. D genes are given only for firm matches. Size is stated for part of the rows, as once, few or many counts, or as a class when the clone is expanded.

>NA|TRBJ2-1|NA|TRBV4-1
TGCGCCAGCAGCCAAACCCTACACCCTCCGGGTCATGAGCAGTTCTTC
CASSQTLHPPGHEQFF
>NA|TRBJ1-2|NA|TRBV5-4
TGTGCCAGCAGCTTTGAGCACGGGAGGGGCTCTGGCTACACCTTC
CASSFEHGRGSGYTF
>NA|TRBJ1-4|NA|TRBV18
TGTGCCAGTGGAGGGAATCCGATAACTGAAAAACTGTTTTTT
CASGGNPITEKLFF
>NA|TRBJ1-5|NA|TRBV28
TGTGCCAGCAGTTTAGCCCTGGAGAATAACCAGCCCCAGCATTTT
CASSLALENNQPQHF
>NA|TRBJ1-2|NA|TRBV3-1/TRBV3-2
TGTGCCAGCAGCCAAGCCGCCGAGTATGGCTACACCTTC
CASSQAAEYGYTF
>NA|TRBJ2-1|NA|TRBV24-1
TGTGCCACCAGTGATTTGCGGTTTAGCGGAAAGGGGAATGAGCAGTTCTTC
CATSDLRFSGKGNEQFF
>NA|TRBJ2-1|NA|TRBV27
TGTGCCAGCAGTTTATCAGCTTCGGATGAGCAGTTCTTC
CASSLSASDEQFF
>NA|TRBJ1-1|once|TRBV7-2
TGTGCCAGCAGCTTAGCGGCAGTTAAAGCTTTCTTT
CASSLAAVKAFF
>NA|TRBJ2-3|NA|TRBV6-5
TGTGCAGCGTCTCTCGCAGATACGCAGTATTTT
CAASLADTQYF
>NA|TRBJ2-5|NA|TRBV11-3
TGTGCCAGCAGCTTAGTACGGGGCCAAGAGACCCAGTACTTC
CASSLVRGQETQYF
>NA|TRBJ1-2|NA|TRBV7-2
TGTGCCAGCAGCTGGGGTCAAGGGGAGGACTATGGCTACACCTTC
CASSWGQGEDYGYTF
>NA|TRBJ1-1|NA|TRBV6-5
TGTGCCAGCAGTCCAACCTCAGGGGCTGAAGCTTTCTTT
CASSPTSGAEAFF
>NA|TRBJ1-1|NA|TRBV6-2/TRBV6-3
TGTGCCAGCAGTTACGGCAGGGACACAGGCACTGAAGCTTTCTTT
CASSYGRDTGTEAFF
>NA|TRBJ1-5|once|TRBV6-5
TGTGCCAGCAGTCGAGGGCCCCAGCATTTT
CASSRGPQHF
>NA|TRBJ1-6|NA|TRBV18
TGTGCCAGCTCCCCCCTGGGGAAAGGAGGTCGTTCACCCCTCCACTTT
CASSPLGKGGRSPLHF
>NA|TRBJ1-3|once|TRBV12-3/TRBV12-4
TGTGCCAGCAGTAAACAGGGAAACACCATATATTTT
CASSKQGNTIYF
>NA|TRBJ1-6|NA|TRBV27
TGTGCCAGCAGTACATTCTCCTATAATTCACCCCTCCACTTT
CASSTFSYNSPLHF
>NA|TRBJ1-2|NA|TRBV5-1
TGCGCCAGCAGCATAGAACAGCCTTTTAACTATGGCTACACCTTC
CASSIEQPFNYGYTF
>NA|TRBJ1-1|NA|TRBV2
TGTGCCAGCATGGTCCCCCAGGGGAACACTGAAGCTTTCTTT
CASMVPQGNTEAFF
>TRBD1|TRBJ1-2|NA|TRBV5-1
TGCGCCAGCAGCTCGACAGGGGGGTATGGCTACACCTTC
CASSSTGGYGYTF
>NA|TRBJ2-2|NA|TRBV11-2
TGTGCCAGCAGCTTAGTTCTCAACACCGGGGAGCTGTTTTTT
CASSLVLNTGELFF
>TRBD1|TRBJ1-1|NA|TRBV11-2
TGTGCCAGCAGCTTAGGACAGGGGGCACTTACTGAAGCTTTCTTT
CASSLGQGALTEAFF
>TRBD1|TRBJ2-1|NA|TRBV24-1
TGTGCCACCAGTGAGAGGACAGGCGTCATCCCAGAGTTCTTC
CATSERTGVIPEFF
>TRBD2|TRBJ2-1|NA|TRBV27
TGTGCCAGCAGTTTCCGCCCTAGCGGTCTGTACAATGAGCAGTTCTTC
CASSFRPSGLYNEQFF
>TRBD1|TRBJ1-3|once|TRBV5-6
TGTGCCAGCAGCTTGGGGCCGGGACAGTACTCTGGAAACACCATATATTTT
CASSLGPGQYSGNTIYF
>TRBD1|TRBJ2-2|NA|TRBV6-5
TGTGCCAGCAGTTACGAGGGGGCGAGCACCGGGGAGCTGTTTTTT
CASSYEGASTGELFF